One and the same sample provided the 22 T cell receptor beta chains below, sequenced in a study of PD-1 blockade in classical Hodgkin lymphoma. Time point noted: cycle 4 day 1 (C4D1), after more than five weeks of nivolumab. Every one of the patients relapsed after autologous stem cell transplantation (brentuximab vedotin exposure was variable). Data came from immunoSEQ multiplex PCR; TCRdb stores just in-frame clones and leaves some out. Of tens of thousands of clones listed, about three quarters were seen once; the top ten hold over 9.5%. Sequenced material: peripheral blood mononuclear cells (PBMCs), taken before the fourth cycle of nivolumab. These receptors all come from a human donor with classical Hodgkin lymphoma.

This clone occurred once. The chain joins TRBV7-2 to TRBJ2-1; 11 bases are shared with TRBD2. The J segment lost 8 bases and the V segment lost 7 bases, leaving 16 bases of the junction unmatched. This CDR3 has 17 amino acids. Germline V gene data show CDR1 as SGHTA and CDR2 as FQGNSA. CDR3 sequence (DNA): TGTGCCAGCACCCTAGATAGCGGGAGGGCCAGTCTCGATGAGCAGTTCTTC. As protein: CASTLDSGRASLDEQFF. Combining the CDR3 with reference TRBV7-2 and TRBJ2-1 gives the whole variable domain GAGVSQSPSNKVTEKGKDVELRCDPISGHTALYWYRQSLGQGLEFLIYFQGNSAPDKSGLPSDRFSAERTGGSVSTLTIQRTQQEDSAVYLCASTLDSGRASLDEQFFGPGTRLTVL.

The rearrangement links TRBV6-5 to TRBJ2-7; unclear D gene. V shed 6 bases and J shed 0 bases, with 15 bases lying between them. The germline V gene has CDR1 MNHEY and CDR2 SVGAGI. The CDR3 totals 15 residues. In DNA, the CDR3 is TGTGCCAGCAGCCCCCAGTTAGCCTCCTCCTACGAGCAGTACTTC. This codes for CASSPQLASSYEQYF.

The chain links TRBV28 to TRBJ2-1; 9 bases agree with TRBD2. The CDR3 is 15 residues long. In germline, CDR1 is MDHEN, CDR2 SYDVKM. V lost 3 bases to trimming and J lost 8 bases; unmatched junction nucleotides: 8. CDR3: CASSLASGGRDEQFF. DNA for the CDR3: TGTGCCAGCAGTTTGGCCAGCGGGGGGCGGGATGAGCAGTTCTTC.

The chain is built from TRBV6-4 and TRBJ2-1; 11 nucleotides match TRBD2. The CDR3 extends over 15 amino acids. Losses at the gene ends were 5 bases for V and 3 bases for J; bases not matched to a gene: 3. CDR1 and CDR2 (germline): MRHNA, SNTAGT. In DNA, the CDR3 is TGTGCCAGCAGTTCACTAGCGGGAGTCTACAATGAGCAGTTCTTC. Protein: CASSSLAGVYNEQFF.

The chain links TRBV28 to TRBJ2-5; 7 bases line up with TRBD1. CDR1 and CDR2 (germline): MDHEN, SYDVKM. The CDR3 loop spans 12 amino acids. After removal of 5 bases from V and 4 bases from J, the junction contained 1 base not matched to a gene. The CDR3 loop reads CASSDRVETQYF. CDR3 nucleotide sequence: TGTGCCAGCAGTGACAGGGTAGAGACCCAGTACTTC.

V and J are TRBV5-4 and TRBJ2-3; 9 bases are a match to TRBD1. The V and J ends lost 4 bases and 5 bases, in that order; junction bases with no gene match: 8. The V gene's germline CDR1 is SGHNT and CDR2 YYREEE (reference sequence). The CDR3 is 15 amino acids. For the CDR3, the DNA is TGTGCCAGCAGCACCCGGGACAGGGTGGGAGATACGCAGTATTTT. Protein product: CASSTRDRVGDTQYF.

The chain's CDR3 is CASGGFDGLAYNEQFF. CDR3 nucleotide sequence: TGTGCCAGTGGGGGATTTGACGGCCTAGCCTACAATGAGCAGTTCTTC. The chain joins TRBV19 to TRBJ2-1; D could derive from TRBD1 or TRBD2 (5 bases each). The CDR3 spans 16 residues. Germline loops: CDR1 LNHDA, CDR2 SQIVND (reference sequence). V lost 8 bases and J 2 bases, leaving 19 bases between the germline ends.

The chain combines TRBV5-5 with TRBJ2-5; TRBD1 matches 8 bases. J gave up 1 base and V 4 bases, and 3 bases lay outside the gene matches. The CDR3 is 14 residues long. Germline V gene sequence: CDR1 SGHKS, CDR2 YYEKEE (reference sequence). In DNA form, the CDR3 reads TGTGCCAGCAGCCTGGACAGGGTCCAAGAGACCCAGTACTTC. Amino acids: CASSLDRVQETQYF.

The V call is TRBV6-1, the J call TRBJ1-1, with no clear D. Germline V gene lookup returns CDR1 MNHNS and CDR2 SASEGT. Trimming took 5 bases from V and 3 from J, leaving 7 bases between them. This CDR3 is built from 12 residues. CDR3 coding DNA: TGTGCCAGCAGTCCCGAATACACTGAAGCTTTCTTT. This codes for CASSPEYTEAFF.

The chain combines TRBV28 with TRBJ1-1; no definite D call. V lost 8 bases, J lost 4 bases, and 11 bases lay in between. Germline V gene lookup returns CDR1 MDHEN and CDR2 SYDVKM. The CDR3 consists of 12 residues. In DNA, the CDR3 is TGTGCCAGCTGGTTCCCGGGCACTGAAGCTTTCTTT. As protein: CASWFPGTEAFF.

The chain links TRBV19 to TRBJ2-1; TRBD1 aligns across 10 bases. In germline, CDR1 is LNHDA, CDR2 SQIVND (reference sequence). CDR3 length: 15 residues. Germline trimming cut 3 bases from V and 7 bases from J; bases unmatched to any gene: 6. The CDR3 coding sequence is TGTGCCAGTAGTATTTATGACAGGGGGCCGAATGAGCAGTTCTTC. Amino acids: CASSIYDRGPNEQFF. Complete variable domain (other parts from reference TRBV19 and TRBJ2-1): DGGITQSPKYLFRKEGQNVTLSCEQNLNHDAMYWYRQDPGQGLRLIYYSQIVNDFQKGDIAEGYSVSREKKESFPLTVTSAQKNPTAFYLCASSIYDRGPNEQFFGPGTRLTVL.

V and J are TRBV5-1 and TRBJ1-4; unclear D gene. The V end lost 7 bases, the J end lost 3 bases, and 13 bases lay between the germline ends. The CDR3 is made up of 14 amino acids. Germline lookup yields CDR1 SGHRS and CDR2 YFSETQ. The CDR3 sequence is CASGSGGSNEKLFF. CDR3 in DNA: TGCGCCAGCGGCTCAGGTGGATCTAATGAAAAACTGTTTTTT.

The rearrangement joins TRBV4-3 to TRBJ2-7; 13 bases agree with TRBD2. Germline CDR1 is LGHNA and CDR2 is YSLEER. The CDR3 length is 17 residues. Trimming removed 0 bases from V and 4 bases from J; junction bases left unmatched: 6. This CDR3 is CASSQDWTSGRGYEQYF. The CDR3 DNA is TGCGCCAGCAGCCAAGATTGGACTAGCGGGAGAGGTTACGAGCAGTACTTC.

V gene TRBV6-6 combines with J gene TRBJ2-1, with a weak D call TRBD2 (5 bases). Germline V gene data show CDR1 as MNHNY and CDR2 as SVGAGI (reference sequence). V was cut by 6 bases and J by 0 bases, with 15 bases left in between. CDR3 size: 16 residues. The DNA of the CDR3 is TGTGCCAGCAGAACCCTACTAGGAAGCTCCTACAATGAGCAGTTCTTC. It codes for CASRTLLGSSYNEQFF.

This clone occurred once. The V call is TRBV5-1, the J call TRBJ2-6; D possibly corresponds to TRBD1 (6 bases). This CDR3 comprises 15 residues. Trimming stripped 4 bases from V and 2 bases from J, with 10 bases between. Germline V gene lookup returns CDR1 SGHRS and CDR2 YFSETQ. The DNA for the CDR3 is TGCGCCAGCAGCCCCAGGGGTCCTGGGGCCAACGTCCTGACTTTC. Amino acids: CASSPRGPGANVLTF.

The chain has TRBV28 and TRBJ2-1; D tentatively fits TRBD1 or TRBD2 (5 bases each). Germline V gene sequence: CDR1 MDHEN, CDR2 SYDVKM. Trimming stripped 4 bases from V and 9 bases from J, with 22 bases between. The CDR3 is made up of 16 amino acids. The CDR3 DNA is TGTGCCAGCAGTTCAGGGCGGACACCCGGAGGCGGTGAGCAGTTCTTC. This sequence encodes CASSSGRTPGGGEQFF.

V is TRBV7-9 and J is TRBJ2-7; TRBD1 is a possible D gene (6 bases). V was clipped by 2 bases and J by 2 bases, with 13 bases between them. CDR1 and CDR2 (germline): SEHNR, FQNEAQ (reference sequence). This CDR3 is built from 15 residues. CDR3 loop: CASSLTYRAPYEQYF. CDR3 in DNA: TGTGCCAGCAGCTTAACTTACAGGGCTCCCTACGAGCAGTACTTC. The full variable domain, completed using reference TRBV7-9 and TRBJ2-7, is DTGVSQNPRHKITKRGQNVTFRCDPISEHNRLYWYRQTLGQGPEFLTYFQNEAQLEKSRLLSDRFSAERPKGSFSTLEIQRTEQGDSAMYLCASSLTYRAPYEQYFGPGTRLTVT.

The chain is built from TRBV19 and TRBJ2-3; unclear D gene. The CDR3 covers 16 residues. Germline lookup yields CDR1 LNHDA and CDR2 SQIVND (reference sequence). Trimming shortened V by 1 base and J by 0 bases, and 11 bases separated the two germline ends. CDR3 region: CASSIGLAGSTDTQYF. CDR3 coding DNA: TGTGCCAGTAGTATAGGGTTAGCTGGGAGCACAGATACGCAGTATTTT.

The chain employs TRBV7-8 and TRBJ2-7, with TRBD1 identical over 7 bases. The CDR3 is 14 amino acids. Germline V gene lookup returns CDR1 SGHVS and CDR2 FQNEAQ. The V gene end was trimmed by 1 base and the J gene end by 5 bases; junction bases not matched to a gene: 5. CDR3 sequence (DNA): TGTGCCAGCAGCTTAGTAGGGGGCGCCGACGAGCAGTACTTC. Amino acids: CASSLVGGADEQYF.

V gene TRBV19 combines with J gene TRBJ1-5; TRBD1 matches at 7 bases. This CDR3 has 17 amino acids. V dropped 4 bases and J dropped 1; count of bases not matched to a gene: 10. Germline V gene lookup returns CDR1 LNHDA and CDR2 SQIVND (reference sequence). The CDR3 loop is CASSRLPLDRSNQPQHF. The DNA of the CDR3 is TGTGCCAGTAGTAGGCTCCCATTGGACAGGAGCAATCAGCCCCAGCATTTT. Together with reference TRBV19 and TRBJ1-5, the CDR3 gives the full variable domain: DGGITQSPKYLFRKEGQNVTLSCEQNLNHDAMYWYRQDPGQGLRLIYYSQIVNDFQKGDIAEGYSVSREKKESFPLTVTSAQKNPTAFYLCASSRLPLDRSNQPQHFGDGTRLSIL.

The chain is built from TRBV2 and TRBJ2-5; D unresolved. From germline, CDR1 is SNHLY and CDR2 FYNNEI. The ends were cut back, 7 bases at V and 5 bases at J, with 11 bases in the middle. The length of the CDR3 is 12 residues. The CDR3 here is CASMGYSETQYF. For the CDR3, the DNA is TGTGCCAGCATGGGGTATTCGGAGACCCAGTACTTC.

Concerning this clone itself: A much larger clonotype is one base distant, so this may be a read error. The chain carries TRBV7-7 and TRBJ2-7; tentatively, D is TRBD1 or TRBD2 (5 bases each). CDR3 length: 13 amino acids. Germline values: CDR1 SSHAT, CDR2 FNYEAQ (reference sequence). This CDR3 is CASSLGPECEQYF. The CDR3 DNA is TGTGCTAGCAGCTTGGGACCCGAATGCGAGCAGTACTTC.